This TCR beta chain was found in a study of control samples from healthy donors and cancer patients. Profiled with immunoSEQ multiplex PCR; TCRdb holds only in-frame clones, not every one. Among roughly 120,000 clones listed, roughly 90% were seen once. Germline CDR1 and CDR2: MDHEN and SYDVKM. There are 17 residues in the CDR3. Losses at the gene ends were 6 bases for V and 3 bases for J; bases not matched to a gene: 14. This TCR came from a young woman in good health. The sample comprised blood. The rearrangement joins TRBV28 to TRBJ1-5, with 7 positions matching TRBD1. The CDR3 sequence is CASSLYRQGPNNQPQHF. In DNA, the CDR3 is TGTGCCAGCAGCCTCTACCGACAGGGCCCTAACAATCAGCCCCAGCATTTT. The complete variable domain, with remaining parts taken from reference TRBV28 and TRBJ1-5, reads DVKVTQSSRYLVKRTGEKVFLECVQDMDHENMFWYRQDPGLGLRLIYFSYDVKMKEKGDIPEGYSVSREKKERFSLILESASTNQTSMYLCASSLYRQGPNNQPQHFGDGTRLSIL.